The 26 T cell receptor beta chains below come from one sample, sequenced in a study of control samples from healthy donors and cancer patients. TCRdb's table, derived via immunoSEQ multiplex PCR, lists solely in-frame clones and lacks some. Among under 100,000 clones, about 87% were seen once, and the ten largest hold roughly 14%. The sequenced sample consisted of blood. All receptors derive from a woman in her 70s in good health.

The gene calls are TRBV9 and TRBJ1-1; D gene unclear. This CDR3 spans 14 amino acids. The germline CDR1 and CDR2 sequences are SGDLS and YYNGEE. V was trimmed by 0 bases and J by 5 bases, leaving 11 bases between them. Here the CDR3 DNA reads TGTGCCAGCAGCGTAGTGGCGGACGGGACTGAAGCTTTCTTT. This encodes CASSVVADGTEAFF.

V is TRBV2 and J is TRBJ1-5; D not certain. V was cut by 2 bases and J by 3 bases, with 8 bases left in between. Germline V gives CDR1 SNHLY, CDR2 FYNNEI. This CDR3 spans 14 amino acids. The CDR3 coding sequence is TGTGCCAGCAGTGAAATGGACGACAATCAGCCCCAGCATTTT. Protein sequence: CASSEMDDNQPQHF.

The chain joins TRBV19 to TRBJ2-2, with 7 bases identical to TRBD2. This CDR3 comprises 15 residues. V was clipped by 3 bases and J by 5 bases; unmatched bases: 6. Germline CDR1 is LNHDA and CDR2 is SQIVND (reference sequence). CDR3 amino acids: CASSINGRSTGELFF. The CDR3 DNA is TGTGCCAGTAGTATCAACGGGAGGAGTACCGGGGAGCTGTTTTTT.

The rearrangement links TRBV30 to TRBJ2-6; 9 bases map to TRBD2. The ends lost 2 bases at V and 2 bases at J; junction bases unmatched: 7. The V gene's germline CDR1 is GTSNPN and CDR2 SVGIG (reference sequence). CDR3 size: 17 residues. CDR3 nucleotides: TGTGCCTGGAGTTATGGGACTAGCTGGACTGGGGCCAACGTCCTGACTTTC. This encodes CAWSYGTSWTGANVLTF. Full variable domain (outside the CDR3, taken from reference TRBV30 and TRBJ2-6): SQTIHQWPATLVQPVGSPLSLECTVEGTSNPNLYWYRQAAGRGLQLLFYSVGIGQISSEVPQNLSASRPQDRQFILSSKKLLLSDSGFYLCAWSYGTSWTGANVLTFGAGSRLTVL.

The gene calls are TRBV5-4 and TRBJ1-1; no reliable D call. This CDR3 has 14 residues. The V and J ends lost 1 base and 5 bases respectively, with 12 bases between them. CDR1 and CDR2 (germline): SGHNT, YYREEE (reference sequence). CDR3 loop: CASSLTPFGTEAFF. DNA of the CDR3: TGTGCCAGCAGCTTGACGCCTTTCGGGACTGAAGCTTTCTTT.

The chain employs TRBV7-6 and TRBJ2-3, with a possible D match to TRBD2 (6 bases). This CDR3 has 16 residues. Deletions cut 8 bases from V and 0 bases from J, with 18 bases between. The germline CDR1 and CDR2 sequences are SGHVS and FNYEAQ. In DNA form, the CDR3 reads TGTGCCAGCGGCCCCGGAGGGCGTCCTAGCACAGATACGCAGTATTTT. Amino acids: CASGPGGRPSTDTQYF.

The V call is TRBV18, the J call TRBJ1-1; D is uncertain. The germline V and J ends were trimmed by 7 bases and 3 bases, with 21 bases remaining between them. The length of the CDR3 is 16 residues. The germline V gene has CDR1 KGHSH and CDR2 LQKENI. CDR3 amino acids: CASLDGITGMYTEAFF. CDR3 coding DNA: TGTGCCAGCTTAGATGGGATCACGGGGATGTACACTGAAGCTTTCTTT.

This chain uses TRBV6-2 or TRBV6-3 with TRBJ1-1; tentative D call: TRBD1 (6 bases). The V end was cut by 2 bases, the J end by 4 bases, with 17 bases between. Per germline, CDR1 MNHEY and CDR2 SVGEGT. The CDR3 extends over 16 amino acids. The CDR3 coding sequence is TGTGCCAGCAGTTACCGTGGTCCAGGGGTGGGCACTGAAGCTTTCTTT. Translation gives CASSYRGPGVGTEAFF.

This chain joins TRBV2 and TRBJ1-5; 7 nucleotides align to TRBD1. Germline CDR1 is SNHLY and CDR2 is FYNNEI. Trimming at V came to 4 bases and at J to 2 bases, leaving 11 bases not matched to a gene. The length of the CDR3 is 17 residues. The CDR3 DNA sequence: TGTGCCAGCAGTGGACAGGGTTGGGGTATTGGCAATCAGCCCCAGCATTTT. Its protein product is CASSGQGWGIGNQPQHF.

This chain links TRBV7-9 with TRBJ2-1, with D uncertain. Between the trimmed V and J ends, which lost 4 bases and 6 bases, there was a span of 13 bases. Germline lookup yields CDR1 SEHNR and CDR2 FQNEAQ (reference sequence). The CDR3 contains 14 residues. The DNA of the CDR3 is TGTGCCAGCAGCTCCCTAGATGGCAGCAATGAGCAGTTCTTC. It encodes CASSSLDGSNEQFF.

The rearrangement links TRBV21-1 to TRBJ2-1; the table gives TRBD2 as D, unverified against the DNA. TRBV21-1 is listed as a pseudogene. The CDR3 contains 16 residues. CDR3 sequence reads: CASSKGLRLAINEQFF. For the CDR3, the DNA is TGTGCCAGCAGCAAAGGGCTGAGACTAGCGATCAATGAGCAGTTCTTC.

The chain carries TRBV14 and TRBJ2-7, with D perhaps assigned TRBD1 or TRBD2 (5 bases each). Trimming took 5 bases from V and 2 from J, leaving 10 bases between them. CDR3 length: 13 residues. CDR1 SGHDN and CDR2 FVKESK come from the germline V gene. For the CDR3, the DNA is TGTGCCAGCAGCGGGACCCTCCCCTACGAGCAGTACTTC. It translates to CASSGTLPYEQYF.

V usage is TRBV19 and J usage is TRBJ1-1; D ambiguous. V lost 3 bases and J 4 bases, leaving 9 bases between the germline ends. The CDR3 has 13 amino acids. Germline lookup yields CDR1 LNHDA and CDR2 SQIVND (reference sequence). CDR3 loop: CASSIGVGTEAFF. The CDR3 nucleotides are TGTGCCAGTAGTATTGGCGTAGGCACTGAAGCTTTCTTT.

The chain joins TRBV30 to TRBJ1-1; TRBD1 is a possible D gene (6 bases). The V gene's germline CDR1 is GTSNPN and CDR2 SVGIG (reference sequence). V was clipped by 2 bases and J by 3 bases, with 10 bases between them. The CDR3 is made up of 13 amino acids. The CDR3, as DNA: TGTGCCTGGAGTCACAGGGCGGACACTGAAGCTTTCTTT. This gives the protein CAWSHRADTEAFF. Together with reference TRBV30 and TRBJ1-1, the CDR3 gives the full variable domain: SQTIHQWPATLVQPVGSPLSLECTVEGTSNPNLYWYRQAAGRGLQLLFYSVGIGQISSEVPQNLSASRPQDRQFILSSKKLLLSDSGFYLCAWSHRADTEAFFGQGTRLTVV.

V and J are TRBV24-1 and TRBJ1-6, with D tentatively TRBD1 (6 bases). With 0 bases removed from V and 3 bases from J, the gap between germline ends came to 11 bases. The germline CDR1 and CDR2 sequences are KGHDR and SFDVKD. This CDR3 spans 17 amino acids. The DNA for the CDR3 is TGTGCCACCAGTGATTTGCGACAGGAGCGCTATAATTCACCCCTCCACTTT. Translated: CATSDLRQERYNSPLHF.

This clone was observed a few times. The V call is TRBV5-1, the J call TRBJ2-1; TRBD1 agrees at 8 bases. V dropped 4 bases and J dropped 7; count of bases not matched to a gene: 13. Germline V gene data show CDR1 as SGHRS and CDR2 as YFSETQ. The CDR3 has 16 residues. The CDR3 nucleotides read TGCGCCAGCAGCCCGGAGCAGCAGGGGGCGAGTAATGAGCAGTTCTTC. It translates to CASSPEQQGASNEQFF.

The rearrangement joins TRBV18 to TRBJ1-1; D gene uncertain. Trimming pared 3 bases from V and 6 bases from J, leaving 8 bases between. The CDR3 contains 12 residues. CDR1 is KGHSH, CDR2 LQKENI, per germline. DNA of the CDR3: TGTGCCAGCTCACCGGCTGGACCTGAAGCTTTCTTT. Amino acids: CASSPAGPEAFF.

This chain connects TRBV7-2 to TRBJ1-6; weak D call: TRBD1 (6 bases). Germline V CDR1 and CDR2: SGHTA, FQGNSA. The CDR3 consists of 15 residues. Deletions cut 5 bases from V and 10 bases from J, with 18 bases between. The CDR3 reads CASSPQGRLDSPLHF. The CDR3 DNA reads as TGTGCCAGCAGCCCACAGGGTCGATTAGACTCACCCCTCCACTTT. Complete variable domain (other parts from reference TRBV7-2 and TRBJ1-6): GAGVSQSPSNKVTEKGKDVELRCDPISGHTALYWYRQSLGQGLEFLIYFQGNSAPDKSGLPSDRFSAERTGGSVSTLTIQRTQQEDSAVYLCASSPQGRLDSPLHFGNGTRLTVT.

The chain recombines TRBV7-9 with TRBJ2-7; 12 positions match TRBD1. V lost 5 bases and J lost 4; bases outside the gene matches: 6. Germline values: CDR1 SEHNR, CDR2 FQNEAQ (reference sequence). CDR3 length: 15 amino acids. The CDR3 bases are TGTGCCAGCAGCGCTCCGGGACAGGGGGCTTACGAGCAGTACTTC. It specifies CASSAPGQGAYEQYF. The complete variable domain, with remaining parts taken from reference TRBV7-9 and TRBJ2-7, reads DTGVSQNPRHKITKRGQNVTFRCDPISEHNRLYWYRQTLGQGPEFLTYFQNEAQLEKSRLLSDRFSAERPKGSFSTLEIQRTEQGDSAMYLCASSAPGQGAYEQYFGPGTRLTVT.

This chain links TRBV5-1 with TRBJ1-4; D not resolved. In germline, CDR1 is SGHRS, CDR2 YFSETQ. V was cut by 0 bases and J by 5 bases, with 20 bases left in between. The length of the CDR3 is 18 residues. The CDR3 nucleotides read TGCGCCAGCAGCTTGGACCCCATGGGTGTGGGGTTGAATGAAAAACTGTTTTTT. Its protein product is CASSLDPMGVGLNEKLFF.

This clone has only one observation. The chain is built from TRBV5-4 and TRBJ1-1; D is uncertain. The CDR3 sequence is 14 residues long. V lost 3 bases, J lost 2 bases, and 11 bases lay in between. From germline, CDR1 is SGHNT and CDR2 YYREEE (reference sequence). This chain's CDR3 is CASSSPKVNTEAFF. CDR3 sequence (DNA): TGTGCCAGCAGCTCCCCCAAGGTTAACACTGAAGCTTTCTTT.

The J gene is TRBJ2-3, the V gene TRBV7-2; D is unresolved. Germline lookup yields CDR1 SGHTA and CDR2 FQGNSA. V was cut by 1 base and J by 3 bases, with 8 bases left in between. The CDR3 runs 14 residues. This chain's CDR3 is CASSLEVPTDTQYF. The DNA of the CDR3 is TGTGCCAGCAGCTTAGAAGTGCCGACAGATACGCAGTATTTT.

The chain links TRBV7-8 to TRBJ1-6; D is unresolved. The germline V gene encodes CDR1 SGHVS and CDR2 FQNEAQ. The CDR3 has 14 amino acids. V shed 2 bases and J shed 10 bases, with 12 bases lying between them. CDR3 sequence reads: CASSLMLGGSPLHF. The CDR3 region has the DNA TGTGCCAGCAGCTTAATGCTTGGCGGCTCACCCCTCCACTTT.

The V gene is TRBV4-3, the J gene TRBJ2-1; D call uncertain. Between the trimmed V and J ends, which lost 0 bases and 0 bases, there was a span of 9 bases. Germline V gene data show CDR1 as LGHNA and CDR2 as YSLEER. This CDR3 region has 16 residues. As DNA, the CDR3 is TGCGCCAGCAGCCAAGATTACCCCAGCTCCTACAATGAGCAGTTCTTC. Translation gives CASSQDYPSSYNEQFF.

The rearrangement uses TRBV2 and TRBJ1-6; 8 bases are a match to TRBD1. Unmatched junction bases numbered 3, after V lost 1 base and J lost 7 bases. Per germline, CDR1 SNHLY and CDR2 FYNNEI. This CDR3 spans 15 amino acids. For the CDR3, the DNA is TGTGCCAGCAGTGAAGTAGGACAGGGAAATTCACCCCTCCACTTT. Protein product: CASSEVGQGNSPLHF.

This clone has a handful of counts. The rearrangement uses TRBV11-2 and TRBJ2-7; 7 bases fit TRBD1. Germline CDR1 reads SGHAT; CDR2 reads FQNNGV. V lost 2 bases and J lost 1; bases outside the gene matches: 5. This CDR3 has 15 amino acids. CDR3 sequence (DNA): TGTGCCAGCAGCTTATCCGGGACAGCTTCCTACGAGCAGTACTTC. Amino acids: CASSLSGTASYEQYF.